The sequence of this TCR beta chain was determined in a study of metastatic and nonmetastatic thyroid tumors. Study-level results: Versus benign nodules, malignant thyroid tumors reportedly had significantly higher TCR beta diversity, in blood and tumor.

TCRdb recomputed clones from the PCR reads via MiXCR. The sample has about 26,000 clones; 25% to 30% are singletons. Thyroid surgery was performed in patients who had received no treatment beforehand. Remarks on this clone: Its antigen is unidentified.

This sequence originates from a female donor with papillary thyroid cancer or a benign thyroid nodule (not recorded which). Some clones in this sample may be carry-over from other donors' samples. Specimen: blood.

The CDR3 spells CASSLGSAGALEQYF. The CDR3 DNA follows: TGTGCCAGCAGCTTGGGGTCTGCGGGAGCCCTGGAGCAGTACTTC. This sequence joins TRBV7-2 and TRBJ2-7; 7 bases are shared with TRBD2. The V segment lost 3 bases and the J segment 7 bases; nucleotides outside the gene matches: 12. The CDR3 is made up of 15 amino acids. The germline CDR1 and CDR2 sequences are SGHTA and FQGNSA.